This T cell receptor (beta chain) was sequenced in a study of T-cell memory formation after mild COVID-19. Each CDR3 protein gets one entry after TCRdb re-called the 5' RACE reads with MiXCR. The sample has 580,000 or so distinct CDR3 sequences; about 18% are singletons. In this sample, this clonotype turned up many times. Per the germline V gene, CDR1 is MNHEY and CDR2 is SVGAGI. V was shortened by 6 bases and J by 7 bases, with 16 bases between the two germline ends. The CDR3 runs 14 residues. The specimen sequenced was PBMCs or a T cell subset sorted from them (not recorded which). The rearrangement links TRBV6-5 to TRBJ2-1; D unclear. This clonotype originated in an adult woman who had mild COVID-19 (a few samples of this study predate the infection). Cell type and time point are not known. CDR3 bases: TGTGCCAGCAGCTTTTCGGGCGCAAGGAATGAGCAGTTCTTC. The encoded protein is CASSFSGARNEQFF.